Each of the 10 T cell receptor beta chains below was sequenced from the same sample in a study of graft-versus-host responses after intestinal transplantation. Data came from immunoSEQ multiplex PCR; TCRdb stores just in-frame clones and leaves some out. This sample yields 74,000 or so clones, of which approximately 92% are seen a single time; roughly 0.66% belongs to the top ten. This specimen was PBMCs, taken 98 days after intestinal transplantation. Receptor source: a human patient who received an intestinal transplant, so some T cells may come from the graft donor.

J is TRBJ2-3 and V is TRBV6-4; 12 positions agree with TRBD2. Trimming cost V 4 bases and J 4 bases; bases outside gene matches: 0. CDR3 length: 14 amino acids. Germline lookup yields CDR1 MRHNA and CDR2 SNTAGT. The CDR3 protein is CASSASGGADTQYF. The CDR3 coding sequence is TGTGCCAGCAGTGCTAGCGGGGGGGCAGATACGCAGTATTTT.

This chain uses TRBV6-1 with TRBJ1-1, with a weak D call TRBD1 (6 bases). Per germline, CDR1 MNHNS and CDR2 SASEGT. Trimming took off 6 bases at V and 6 bases at J, with 11 bases between the two ends. This CDR3 is 12 amino acids long. Here the CDR3 DNA reads TGTGCCAGCAGCCATGGGGGGCCTGAAGCTTTCTTT. Its protein is CASSHGGPEAFF.

V gene TRBV6-1 combines with J gene TRBJ2-7, with 14 bases aligning to TRBD2. Germline lookup yields CDR1 MNHNS and CDR2 SASEGT. Trimming removed 6 bases from V and 9 bases from J; junction bases left unmatched: 10. The CDR3 covers 15 residues. The CDR3 bases are TGTGCCAGCAGCCTTGGGACTAGCGGGAGAGGTCGGCAGTACTTC. Amino acid sequence: CASSLGTSGRGRQYF.

This sequence joins TRBV19 and TRBJ2-1; D is uncertain. In germline, CDR1 is LNHDA, CDR2 SQIVND (reference sequence). V lost 3 bases to trimming and J lost 10 bases, with 7 bases between them. The CDR3 covers 11 residues. The CDR3 region has the DNA TGTGCCAGTAGTATGGGTCGGGAGCAGTTCTTC. It yields the protein CASSMGREQFF. The entire variable domain, with the rest obtained from reference TRBV19 and TRBJ2-1, is as follows: DGGITQSPKYLFRKEGQNVTLSCEQNLNHDAMYWYRQDPGQGLRLIYYSQIVNDFQKGDIAEGYSVSREKKESFPLTVTSAQKNPTAFYLCASSMGREQFFGPGTRLTVL.

The chain uses TRBV4-2 and TRBJ2-1, with 10 bases that match TRBD2. CDR3 length: 17 amino acids. J gave up 6 bases and V 0 bases, and 8 bases lay outside the gene matches. From germline, CDR1 is LGHNA and CDR2 YNFKEQ. The CDR3, as DNA: TGTGCCAGCAGCCAAGACCGTGTGCAGCGGGGGGGCAATGAGCAGTTCTTC. Translating it yields CASSQDRVQRGGNEQFF.

V and J are TRBV5-4 and TRBJ2-6; D gene uncertain. Per germline, CDR1 SGHNT and CDR2 YYREEE (reference sequence). V was clipped by 5 bases and J by 0 bases, with 18 bases between them. The CDR3 runs 18 residues. The CDR3 protein is CASRPDRFGSSGANVLTF. The CDR3 coding sequence is TGTGCCAGCAGACCTGACCGCTTTGGATCCTCTGGGGCCAACGTCCTGACTTTC.

The chain uses TRBV4-1 and TRBJ1-5; D gene uncertain. There are 16 residues in the CDR3. Trimming cost V 1 base and J 3 bases, with 13 bases left between them. The germline V gene has CDR1 MGHRA and CDR2 YSYEKL. The CDR3 sequence: CASSQAQGNPNQPQHF. In DNA, the CDR3 is TGCGCCAGCAGCCAAGCCCAAGGAAACCCCAATCAGCCCCAGCATTTT.

For the CDR3, the DNA is TGTGCCAGCAGCTTAGTCAGACTAGCGGGAAACTACGAGCAGTACTTC. Translated, it gives CASSLVRLAGNYEQYF. The chain uses TRBV28 and TRBJ2-7; 11 bases align to TRBD2. The V gene end was trimmed by 6 bases and the J gene end by 3 bases; junction bases not matched to a gene: 10. CDR1 is MDHEN and CDR2 is SYDVKM in the germline V gene. The CDR3 is made up of 16 amino acids.

V gene TRBV10-3 combines with J gene TRBJ2-6; TRBD1 agrees at 8 bases. J was trimmed by 1 base and V by 10 bases; bases with no gene match: 9. The CDR3 runs to 16 residues. CDR1 is ENHRY, CDR2 SYGVKD, per germline. The CDR3 DNA reads TGTGCCACCATACAGGGGGAATCATCTGGGGCCAACGTCCTGACTTTC. This translates into CATIQGESSGANVLTF.

The chain links TRBV6-5 to TRBJ2-7; 7 bases fit TRBD2. Trimming cost V 8 bases and J 5 bases; bases outside gene matches: 12. Per germline, CDR1 MNHEY and CDR2 SVGAGI. This CDR3 is built from 14 residues. DNA for the CDR3: TGTGCCAGCTCAAGTATTAGCGGGTTCCACGAGCAGTACTTC. This gives the protein CASSSISGFHEQYF.